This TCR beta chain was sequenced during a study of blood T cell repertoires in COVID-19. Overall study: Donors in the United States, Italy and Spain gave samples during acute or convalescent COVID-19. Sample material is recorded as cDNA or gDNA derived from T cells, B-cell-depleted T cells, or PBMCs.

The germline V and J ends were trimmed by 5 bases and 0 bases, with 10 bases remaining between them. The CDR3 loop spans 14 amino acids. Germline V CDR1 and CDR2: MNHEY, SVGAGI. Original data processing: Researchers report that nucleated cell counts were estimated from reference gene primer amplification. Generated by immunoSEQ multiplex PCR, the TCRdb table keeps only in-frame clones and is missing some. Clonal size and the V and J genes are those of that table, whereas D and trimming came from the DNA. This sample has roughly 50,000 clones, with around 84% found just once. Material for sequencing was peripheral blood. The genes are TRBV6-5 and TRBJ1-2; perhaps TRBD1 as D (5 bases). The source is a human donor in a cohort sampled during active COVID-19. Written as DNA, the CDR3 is TGTGCCAGCAGTAGCAGGGTCCCTAACTATGGCTACACCTTC. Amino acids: CASSSRVPNYGYTF.